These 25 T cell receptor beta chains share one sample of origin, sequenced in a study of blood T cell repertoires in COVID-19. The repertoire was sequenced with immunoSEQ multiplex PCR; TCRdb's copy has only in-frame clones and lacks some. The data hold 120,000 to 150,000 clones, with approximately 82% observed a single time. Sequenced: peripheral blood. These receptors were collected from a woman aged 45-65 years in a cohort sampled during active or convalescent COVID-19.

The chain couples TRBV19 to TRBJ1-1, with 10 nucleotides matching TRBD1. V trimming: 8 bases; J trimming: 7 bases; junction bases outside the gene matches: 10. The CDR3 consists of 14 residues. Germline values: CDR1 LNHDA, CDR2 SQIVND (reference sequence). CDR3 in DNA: TGTGCCAGTCTCCGGGACAGGGGTAGTGATGAAGCTTTCTTT. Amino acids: CASLRDRGSDEAFF.

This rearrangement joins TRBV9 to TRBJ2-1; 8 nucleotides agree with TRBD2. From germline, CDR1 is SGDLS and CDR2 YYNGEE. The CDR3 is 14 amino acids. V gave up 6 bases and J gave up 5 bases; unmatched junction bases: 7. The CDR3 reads CASTVAGMDNEQFF. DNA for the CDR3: TGTGCCAGCACGGTAGCGGGGATGGACAATGAGCAGTTCTTC.

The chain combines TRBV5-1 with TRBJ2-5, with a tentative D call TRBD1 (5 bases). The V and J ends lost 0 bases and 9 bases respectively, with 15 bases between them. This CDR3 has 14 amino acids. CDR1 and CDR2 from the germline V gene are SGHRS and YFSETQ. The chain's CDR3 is CASSLVAQGSAQYF. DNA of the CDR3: TGCGCCAGCAGCTTGGTCGCGCAGGGTAGTGCCCAGTACTTC.

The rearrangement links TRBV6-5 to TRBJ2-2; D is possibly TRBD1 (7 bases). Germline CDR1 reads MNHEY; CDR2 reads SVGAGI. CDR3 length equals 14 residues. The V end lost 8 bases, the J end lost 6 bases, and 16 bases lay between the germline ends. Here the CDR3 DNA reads TGTGCCAGCGGACAGTTCAGGGGGGCCGGGGAGCTGTTTTTT. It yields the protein CASGQFRGAGELFF.

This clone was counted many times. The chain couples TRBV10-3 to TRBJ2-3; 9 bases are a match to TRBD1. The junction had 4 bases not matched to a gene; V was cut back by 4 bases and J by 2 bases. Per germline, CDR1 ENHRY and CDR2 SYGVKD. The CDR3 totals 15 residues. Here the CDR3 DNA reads TGTGCCATCAGTGTTGGGACAGGGTACACAGATACGCAGTATTTT. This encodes CAISVGTGYTDTQYF.

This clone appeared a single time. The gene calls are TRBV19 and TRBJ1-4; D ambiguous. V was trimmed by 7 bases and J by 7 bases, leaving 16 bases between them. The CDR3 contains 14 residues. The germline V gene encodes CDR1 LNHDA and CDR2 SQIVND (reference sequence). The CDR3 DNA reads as TGTGCCAGTACAAGTAACAGCAGAAGTGAAAAACTGTTTTTT. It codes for CASTSNSRSEKLFF.

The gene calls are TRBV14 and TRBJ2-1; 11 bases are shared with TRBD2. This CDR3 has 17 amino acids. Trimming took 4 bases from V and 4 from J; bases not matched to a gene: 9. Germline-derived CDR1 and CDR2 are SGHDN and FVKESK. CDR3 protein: CASSRLAGTSGYNEQFF. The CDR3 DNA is TGTGCCAGCAGCCGCTTAGCCGGGACTAGCGGATACAATGAGCAGTTCTTC.

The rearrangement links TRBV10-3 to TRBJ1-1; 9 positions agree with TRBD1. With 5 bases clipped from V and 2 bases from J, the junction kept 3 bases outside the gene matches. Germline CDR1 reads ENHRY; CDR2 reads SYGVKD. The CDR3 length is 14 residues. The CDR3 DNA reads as TGTGCCATCAGTCGGACAGGGGATAACACTGAAGCTTTCTTT. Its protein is CAISRTGDNTEAFF.

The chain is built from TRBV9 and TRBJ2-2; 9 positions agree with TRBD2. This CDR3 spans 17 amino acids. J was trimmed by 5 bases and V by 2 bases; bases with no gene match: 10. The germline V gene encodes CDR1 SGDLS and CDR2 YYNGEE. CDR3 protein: CASSVQPGLAGTGELFF. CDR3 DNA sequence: TGTGCCAGCAGCGTGCAACCGGGACTAGCTGGAACCGGGGAGCTGTTTTTT.

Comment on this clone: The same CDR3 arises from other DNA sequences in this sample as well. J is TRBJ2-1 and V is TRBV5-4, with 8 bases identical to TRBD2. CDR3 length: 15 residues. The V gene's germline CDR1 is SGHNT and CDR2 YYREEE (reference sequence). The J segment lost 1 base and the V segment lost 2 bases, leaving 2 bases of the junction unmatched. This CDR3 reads CASSFSGGSYNEQFF. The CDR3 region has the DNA TGTGCCAGCAGCTTTTCGGGGGGGTCCTACAATGAGCAGTTCTTC.

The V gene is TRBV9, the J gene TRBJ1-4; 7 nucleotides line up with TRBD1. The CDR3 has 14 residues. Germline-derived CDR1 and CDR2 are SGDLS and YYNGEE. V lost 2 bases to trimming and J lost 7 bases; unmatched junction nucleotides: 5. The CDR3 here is CASSVAGTAEKLFF. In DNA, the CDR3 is TGTGCCAGCAGCGTCGCTGGGACAGCTGAAAAACTGTTTTTT.

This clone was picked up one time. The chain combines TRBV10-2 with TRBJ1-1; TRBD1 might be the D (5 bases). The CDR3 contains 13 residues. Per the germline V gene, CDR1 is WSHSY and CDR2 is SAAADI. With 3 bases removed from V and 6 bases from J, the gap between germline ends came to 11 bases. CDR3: CASSDPGRAEAFF. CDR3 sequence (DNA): TGCGCCAGCAGTGACCCAGGGAGGGCTGAAGCTTTCTTT.

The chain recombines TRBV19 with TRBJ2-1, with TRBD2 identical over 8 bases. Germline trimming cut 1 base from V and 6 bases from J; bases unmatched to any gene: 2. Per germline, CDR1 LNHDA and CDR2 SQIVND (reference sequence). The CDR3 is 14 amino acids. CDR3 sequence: CASSIGGRSNEQFF. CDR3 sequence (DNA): TGTGCCAGTAGTATAGGCGGGAGGAGCAATGAGCAGTTCTTC.

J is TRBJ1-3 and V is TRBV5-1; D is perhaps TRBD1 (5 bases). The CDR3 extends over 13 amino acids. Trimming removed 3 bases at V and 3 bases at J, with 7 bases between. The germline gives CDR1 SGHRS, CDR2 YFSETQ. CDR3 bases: TGCGCCAGCAGCTCGGACATTGGAAACACCATATATTTT. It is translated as CASSSDIGNTIYF.

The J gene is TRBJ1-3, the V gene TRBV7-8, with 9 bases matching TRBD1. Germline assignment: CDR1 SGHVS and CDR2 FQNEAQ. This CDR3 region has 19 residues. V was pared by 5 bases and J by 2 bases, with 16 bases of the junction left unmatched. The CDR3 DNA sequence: TGTGCCAGCAGCCCCAGAGGGGGACAGGGAACGGTAACTGGAAACACCATATATTTT. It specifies CASSPRGGQGTVTGNTIYF. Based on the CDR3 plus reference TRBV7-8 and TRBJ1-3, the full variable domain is GAGVSQSPRYKVAKRGQDVALRCDPISGHVSLFWYQQALGQGPEFLTYFQNEAQLDKSGLPSDRFFAERPEGSVSTLKIQRTQQEDSAVYLCASSPRGGQGTVTGNTIYFGEGSWLTVV.

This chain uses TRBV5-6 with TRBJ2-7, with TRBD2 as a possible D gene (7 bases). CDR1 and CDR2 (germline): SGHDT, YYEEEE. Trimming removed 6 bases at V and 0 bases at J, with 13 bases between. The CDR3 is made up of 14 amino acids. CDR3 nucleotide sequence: TGTGCCAGCACCTCCCGGGGGGCCTCCTACGAGCAGTACTTC. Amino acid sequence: CASTSRGASYEQYF.

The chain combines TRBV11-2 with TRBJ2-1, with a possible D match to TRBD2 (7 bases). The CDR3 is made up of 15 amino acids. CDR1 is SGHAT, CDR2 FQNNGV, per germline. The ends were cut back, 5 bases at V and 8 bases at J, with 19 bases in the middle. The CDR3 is CASSGMGGAAYEQFF. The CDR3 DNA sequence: TGTGCCAGCAGCGGGATGGGGGGGGCCGCTTATGAGCAGTTCTTC.

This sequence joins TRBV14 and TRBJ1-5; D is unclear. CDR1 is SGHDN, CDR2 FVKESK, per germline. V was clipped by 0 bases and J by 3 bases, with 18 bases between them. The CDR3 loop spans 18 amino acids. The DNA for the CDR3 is TGTGCCAGCAGCCAAGATATCGGGATCCAGTGGTTCAATCAGCCCCAGCATTTT. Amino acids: CASSQDIGIQWFNQPQHF. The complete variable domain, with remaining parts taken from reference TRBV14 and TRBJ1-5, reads EAGVTQFPSHSVIEKGQTVTLRCDPISGHDNLYWYRRVMGKEIKFLLHFVKESKQDESGMPNNRFLAERTGGTYSTLKVQPAELEDSGVYFCASSQDIGIQWFNQPQHFGDGTRLSIL.

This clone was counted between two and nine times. The CDR3 here is CASSLAGGQSGEQFF. The CDR3 bases are TGCGCCAGCAGCCTAGCGGGGGGGCAATCGGGTGAGCAGTTCTTC. The genes are TRBV5-1 and TRBJ2-1; the match to TRBD2 covers 12 bases. V trimming: 4 bases; J trimming: 9 bases; junction bases outside the gene matches: 8. CDR3 length: 15 amino acids. Germline values: CDR1 SGHRS, CDR2 YFSETQ.

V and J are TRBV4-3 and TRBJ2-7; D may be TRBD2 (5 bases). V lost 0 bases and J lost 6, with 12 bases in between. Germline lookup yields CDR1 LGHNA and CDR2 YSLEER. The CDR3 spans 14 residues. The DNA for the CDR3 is TGCGCCAGCAGCCAAGAATCGGGGTTTCGCGAGCAGTACTTC. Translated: CASSQESGFREQYF.

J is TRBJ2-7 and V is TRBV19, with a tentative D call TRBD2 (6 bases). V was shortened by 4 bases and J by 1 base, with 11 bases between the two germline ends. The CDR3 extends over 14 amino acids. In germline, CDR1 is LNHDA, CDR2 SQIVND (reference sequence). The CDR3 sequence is CASSKEGPSYEQYF. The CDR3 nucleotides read TGTGCCAGTAGTAAGGAGGGTCCGTCCTACGAGCAGTACTTC.

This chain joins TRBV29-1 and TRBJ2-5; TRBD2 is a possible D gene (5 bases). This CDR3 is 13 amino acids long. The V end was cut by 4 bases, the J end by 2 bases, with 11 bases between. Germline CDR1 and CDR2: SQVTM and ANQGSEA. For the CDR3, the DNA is TGCAGCGTTGGGAGGTCCCCTCAAGAGACCCAGTACTTC. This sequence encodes CSVGRSPQETQYF.

CDR3 bases: TGTGCCAGCAGTTACTGGACAGGGGGCAACACTGAAGCTTTCTTT. This gives the protein CASSYWTGGNTEAFF. The gene calls are TRBV6-5 and TRBJ1-1, with TRBD1 matching 11 bases. V dropped 1 base and J dropped 2; count of bases not matched to a gene: 0. This CDR3 has 15 amino acids. Germline CDR1 reads MNHEY; CDR2 reads SVGAGI.

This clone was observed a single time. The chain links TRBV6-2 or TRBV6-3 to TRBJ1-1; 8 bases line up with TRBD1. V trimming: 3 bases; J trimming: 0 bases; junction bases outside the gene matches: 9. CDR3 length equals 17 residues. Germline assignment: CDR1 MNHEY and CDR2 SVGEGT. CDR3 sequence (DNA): TGTGCCAGCAGTTATGTTTTAGGGGGACAGGTGAACACTGAAGCTTTCTTT. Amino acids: CASSYVLGGQVNTEAFF.

CDR3 loop: CSARTSGGYEQYF. CDR3 DNA sequence: TGCAGCGCCCGGACTAGCGGAGGATACGAGCAGTACTTC. The chain uses TRBV29-1 and TRBJ2-7; the match to TRBD2 covers 10 bases. Trimming cost V 7 bases and J 4 bases; bases outside gene matches: 7. The CDR3 extends over 13 amino acids. Germline values: CDR1 SQVTM, CDR2 ANQGSEA.